This passage covers 9 T cell receptor beta chains from one sample sequenced in a study of blood T cell repertoires in COVID-19. Libraries were prepared by immunoSEQ multiplex PCR; TCRdb keeps only in-frame clonotypes and omits some of them. The table includes around 200,000 clones, over 75% detected once. Input material: peripheral blood. Every receptor here comes from a person aged 65 to 85 with COVID-19, enrolled during active disease.

V and J are TRBV6-1 and TRBJ2-3; D remains unclear. Germline V lookup: CDR1 MNHNS, CDR2 SASEGT. The CDR3 has 16 residues. V lost 1 base to trimming and J lost 2 bases, with 13 bases between them. The CDR3 coding sequence is TGTGCCAGCAGTGAAGGGGCCGGAAGATCCACAGATACGCAGTATTTT. It yields the protein CASSEGAGRSTDTQYF.

The rearrangement links TRBV6-2 or TRBV6-3 to TRBJ1-1; possibly TRBD1 for D (5 bases). V lost 4 bases, J lost 1 base, and 19 bases lay in between. The CDR3 is made up of 17 amino acids. CDR1 and CDR2 from the germline V gene are MNHEY and SVGEGT. This CDR3 is CASSSRGVLGQNTEAFF. The CDR3, as DNA: TGTGCCAGCAGTTCTCGCGGGGTTTTGGGGCAGAACACTGAAGCTTTCTTT.

The chain employs TRBV12-3 or TRBV12-4 and TRBJ2-7; D may be TRBD1 (6 bases). The V and J ends lost 7 bases and 3 bases respectively, with 13 bases between them. CDR3 length: 13 amino acids. The CDR3 DNA reads as TGTGCCAGCACCCGGCAGGGGAGCTACGAGCAGTACTTC. Translation: CASTRQGSYEQYF.

The rearrangement links TRBV18 to TRBJ1-4; 9 bases are shared with TRBD1. CDR1 and CDR2 from the germline V gene are KGHSH and LQKENI. The J segment lost 5 bases and the V segment lost 8 bases, leaving 9 bases of the junction unmatched. The CDR3 runs 15 residues. The DNA of the CDR3 is TGTGCCAGCGGCTACGGGGACAGGGAAAATGAAAAACTGTTTTTT. As protein: CASGYGDRENEKLFF.

The chain combines TRBV18 with TRBJ1-6; 8 nucleotides line up with TRBD1. CDR3 length equals 15 residues. J gave up 9 bases and V 6 bases, and 10 bases lay outside the gene matches. Germline V gene sequence: CDR1 KGHSH, CDR2 LQKENI. The CDR3 DNA reads as TGTGCCAGCTCTCCCGGGGCAGGGGGCCGTTCACCCCTCCACTTT. Translation gives CASSPGAGGRSPLHF.

The V gene is TRBV18, the J gene TRBJ1-2; 9 nucleotides match TRBD1. This CDR3 spans 15 amino acids. Germline-derived CDR1 and CDR2 are KGHSH and LQKENI. Unmatched junction bases numbered 5, after V lost 0 bases and J lost 6 bases. The CDR3 spells CASSPPGQGNNGYTF. The CDR3 nucleotides are TGTGCCAGCTCACCACCTGGACAGGGGAATAATGGCTACACCTTC.

The chain carries TRBV11-2 and TRBJ2-7; perhaps TRBD2 as D (7 bases). V dropped 11 bases and J dropped 6 bases, with 23 bases sitting between them. Germline V gene sequence: CDR1 SGHAT, CDR2 FQNNGV. CDR3 length equals 14 residues. CDR3 in amino acids: CARTEGEGPFEQYF. The CDR3 DNA is TGTGCCCGTACAGAGGGGGAGGGTCCCTTCGAGCAGTACTTC.

This chain's CDR3 is CASSLERTGPTEAFF. CDR3 coding DNA: TGCGCCAGCAGCTTGGAGAGAACAGGGCCCACTGAAGCTTTCTTT. This chain links TRBV5-1 with TRBJ1-1, with D perhaps matching TRBD1 (6 bases). CDR3 length equals 15 residues. CDR1 SGHRS and CDR2 YFSETQ come from the germline V gene. V was cut by 0 bases and J by 4 bases, with 13 bases left in between.

V is TRBV5-4 and J is TRBJ2-7; a weak D match, TRBD2 (6 bases). Germline V gives CDR1 SGHNT, CDR2 YYREEE (reference sequence). The V and J ends lost 4 bases and 4 bases respectively, with 15 bases between them. The CDR3 covers 14 residues. The DNA for the CDR3 is TGTGCCAGCAGCCGAACCCGCGGGGAGTACGAGCAGTACTTC. Translation gives CASSRTRGEYEQYF.